These 10 T cell receptor beta chains were sequenced from one sample in a study of blood T cell repertoires in COVID-19. Using immunoSEQ multiplex PCR, the repertoire was profiled, and TCRdb retains in-frame clones only, with some absent. The data contain about 420,000 clones, 85% to 90% of them singletons. The sample taken for sequencing was peripheral blood. These receptors were obtained from a man aged 18 to 30 with COVID-19, enrolled during active disease.

This clone was detected once. The CDR3 DNA follows: TGTGCCAGCAGTTCCCCGGGAATAGGGAACACTGAAGCTTTCTTT. Protein sequence: CASSSPGIGNTEAFF. The V call is TRBV28, the J call TRBJ1-1, with D hard to call. Trimming shortened V by 4 bases and J by 1 base, and 13 bases separated the two germline ends. The CDR3 is 15 amino acids. Germline CDR1 and CDR2: MDHEN and SYDVKM.

The chain has TRBV3-1 (or the pseudogene TRBV3-2) and TRBJ1-3, with no clear D. The CDR3 is made up of 15 amino acids. Germline lookup yields CDR1 LGHDT and CDR2 YNNKEL (reference sequence). The V end was cut by 3 bases, the J end by 2 bases, with 11 bases between. The CDR3, as DNA: TGTGCCAGCAGCCATGCCAGGATTGCTGGAAACACCATATATTTT. Protein sequence: CASSHARIAGNTIYF.

The chain couples TRBV5-1 to TRBJ2-1, with TRBD2 identical over 15 bases. CDR1 and CDR2 from the germline V gene are SGHRS and YFSETQ. With V trimmed by 5 bases and J by 0 bases, 9 bases remained unmatched. This CDR3 spans 19 amino acids. The CDR3 protein is CASSPGLAGGYSSYNEQFF. The CDR3 nucleotides are TGCGCCAGCAGTCCTGGACTAGCGGGGGGGTACAGCTCCTACAATGAGCAGTTCTTC.

The chain carries TRBV27 and TRBJ2-5; no clear D. Trimming left V 5 bases short and J 5 bases short, with 12 bases between. Germline V lookup: CDR1 MNHEY, CDR2 SMNVEV (reference sequence). This CDR3 has 13 amino acids. CDR3 bases: TGTGCCAGCAGTCCCCTCAACTGGGAGACCCAGTACTTC. Translated, it gives CASSPLNWETQYF.

The chain employs TRBV19 and TRBJ2-5; 13 nucleotides line up with TRBD2. This CDR3 is 14 amino acids long. Germline V CDR1 and CDR2: LNHDA, SQIVND (reference sequence). V lost 5 bases to trimming and J lost 9 bases; unmatched junction nucleotides: 6. CDR3 bases: TGTGCCAGTAGTGGGACTAGCGGGACCGGGGCCCAGTACTTC. This encodes CASSGTSGTGAQYF.

This chain joins TRBV3-1 (or the pseudogene TRBV3-2) and TRBJ1-6; 10 bases agree with TRBD1. The trim removed 3 bases at V and 8 bases at J, leaving 7 bases unmatched. Germline CDR1 reads LGHDT; CDR2 reads YNNKEL (reference sequence). The CDR3 is 16 residues long. As DNA, the CDR3 is TGTGCCAGCAGCCAGGGATTGACAGGGGGCTATTCACCCCTCCACTTT. Translating gives CASSQGLTGGYSPLHF.

Here the CDR3 reads CASTKRGSSYNEQFF. The CDR3 DNA reads TGTGCCAGCACCAAACGGGGGAGCTCCTACAATGAGCAGTTCTTC. The chain recombines TRBV6-5 with TRBJ2-1; D perhaps matches TRBD2 (6 bases). Germline V gene sequence: CDR1 MNHEY, CDR2 SVGAGI. The CDR3 has 15 residues. V was clipped by 7 bases and J by 0 bases, with 13 bases between them.

The chain joins TRBV6-6 to TRBJ1-1; D is ambiguous. V lost 0 bases to trimming and J lost 1 base, with 9 bases between them. Germline V gene data show CDR1 as MNHNY and CDR2 as SVGAGI (reference sequence). This CDR3 contains 15 residues. CDR3 coding DNA: TGTGCCAGCAGTTACTCCGTCCGTCGGAACACTGAAGCTTTCTTT. It specifies CASSYSVRRNTEAFF.

This chain uses TRBV27 with TRBJ2-5; D unclear. The CDR3 covers 13 residues. CDR1 MNHEY and CDR2 SMNVEV come from the germline V gene (reference sequence). The V and J ends lost 0 bases and 2 bases respectively, with 4 bases between them. The CDR3 here is CASSLSRQETQYF. The CDR3 DNA is TGTGCCAGCAGTTTATCGCGGCAAGAGACCCAGTACTTC.

The V call is TRBV7-2, the J call TRBJ1-2, with 8 bases fitting TRBD1. Trimming cost V 4 bases and J 5 bases; bases outside gene matches: 3. The CDR3 length is 13 residues. Germline V gene sequence: CDR1 SGHTA, CDR2 FQGNSA. The CDR3 DNA follows: TGTGCCAGCAGCTCCGACAGGGGTTATGGCTACACCTTC. Encoded protein: CASSSDRGYGYTF. Drawing the rest from reference TRBV7-2 and TRBJ1-2, the complete variable domain is GAGVSQSPSNKVTEKGKDVELRCDPISGHTALYWYRQSLGQGLEFLIYFQGNSAPDKSGLPSDRFSAERTGGSVSTLTIQRTQQEDSAVYLCASSSDRGYGYTFGSGTRLTVV.